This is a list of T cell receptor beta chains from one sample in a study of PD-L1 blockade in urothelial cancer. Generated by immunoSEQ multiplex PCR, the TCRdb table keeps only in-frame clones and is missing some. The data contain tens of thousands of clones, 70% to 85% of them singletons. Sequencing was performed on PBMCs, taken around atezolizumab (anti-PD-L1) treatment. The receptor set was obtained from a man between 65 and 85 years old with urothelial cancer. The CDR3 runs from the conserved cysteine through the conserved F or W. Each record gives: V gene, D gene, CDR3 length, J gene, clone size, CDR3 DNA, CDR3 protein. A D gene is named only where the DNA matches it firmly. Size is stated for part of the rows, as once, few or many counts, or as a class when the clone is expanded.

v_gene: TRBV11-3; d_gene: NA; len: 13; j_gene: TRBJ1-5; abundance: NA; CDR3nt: TGTGCCAGCAGCTTAGTGGAGGGGCAGCCCCAGCATTTT; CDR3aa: CASSLVEGQPQHF
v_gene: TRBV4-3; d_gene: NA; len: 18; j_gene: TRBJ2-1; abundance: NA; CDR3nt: TGCGCCAGCAGCCAAGATATGGGAGGGGGAGTTTCCTACAATGAGCAGTTCTTC; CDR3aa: CASSQDMGGGVSYNEQFF
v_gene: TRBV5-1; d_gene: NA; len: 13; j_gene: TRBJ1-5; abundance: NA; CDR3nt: TGCGCCAGCAGCCCTATGGGACTGCAGCCCCAGCATTTT; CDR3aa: CASSPMGLQPQHF
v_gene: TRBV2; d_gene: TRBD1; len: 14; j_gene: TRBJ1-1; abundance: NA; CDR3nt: TGTGCCAGCAGTGAACAGGGGGCCGGCACTGAAGCTTTCTTT; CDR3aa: CASSEQGAGTEAFF
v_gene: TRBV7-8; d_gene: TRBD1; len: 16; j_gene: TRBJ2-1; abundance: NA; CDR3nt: TGTGCCAGCAGCGGCTCCGGGACAGGGGTTTGGAGTGAGCAGTTCTTC; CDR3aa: CASSGSGTGVWSEQFF
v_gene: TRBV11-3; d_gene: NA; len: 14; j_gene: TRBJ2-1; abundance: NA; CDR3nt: TGTGCCAGCAGCTTAGGTCCGGGGTTCAATGAGCAGTTCTTC; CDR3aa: CASSLGPGFNEQFF
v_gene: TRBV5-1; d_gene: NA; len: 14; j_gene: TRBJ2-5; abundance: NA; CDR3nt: TGCGCCAGCAGCCAATGGACAGAGGCCCCCCGTTTGTACTTC; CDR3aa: CASSQWTEAPRLYF
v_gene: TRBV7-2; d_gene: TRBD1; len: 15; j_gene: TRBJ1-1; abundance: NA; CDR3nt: TGTGCCAGCAGCCTAGTCAAGGGGGCTACCACTGAAGCTTTCTTT; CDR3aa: CASSLVKGATTEAFF
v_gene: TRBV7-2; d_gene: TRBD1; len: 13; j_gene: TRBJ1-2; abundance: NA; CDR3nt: TGTGCCAGCAGACCGGGGACAGGGTATGGCTACACCTTC; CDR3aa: CASRPGTGYGYTF
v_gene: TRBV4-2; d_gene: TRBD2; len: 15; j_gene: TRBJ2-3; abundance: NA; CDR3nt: TGTGCCAGCAGCCAAGGGGGACTAGCAGAAGATACGCAGTATTTT; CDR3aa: CASSQGGLAEDTQYF
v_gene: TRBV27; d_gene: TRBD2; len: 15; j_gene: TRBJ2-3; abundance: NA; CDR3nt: TGTGCCAGCAGGTCAGGGACTAGCGGGAGAGATACGCAGTATTTT; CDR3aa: CASRSGTSGRDTQYF
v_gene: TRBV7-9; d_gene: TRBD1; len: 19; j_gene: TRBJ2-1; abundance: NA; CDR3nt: TGTGCCAGCAGCTCGGACAGGGGGCGCGGTCGGATACCCTACAATGAGCAGTTCTTC; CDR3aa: CASSSDRGRGRIPYNEQFF
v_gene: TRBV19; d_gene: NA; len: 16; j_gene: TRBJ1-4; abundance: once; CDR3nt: TGTGCCAGTAGTCCCTCGCGCCGCGGACAGAATGAAAAACTGTTTTTT; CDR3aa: CASSPSRRGQNEKLFF
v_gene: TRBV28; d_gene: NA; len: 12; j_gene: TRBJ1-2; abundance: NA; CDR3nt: TGTGCCAGCAGTTTATACGAGGGAGGCTACACCTTC; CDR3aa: CASSLYEGGYTF
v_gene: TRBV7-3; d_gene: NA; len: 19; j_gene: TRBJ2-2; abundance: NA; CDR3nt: TGTGCCAGCAGCTTACGGGCGGGGTGGTCTAGCGCTGGCACCGGGGAGCTGTTTTTT; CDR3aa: CASSLRAGWSSAGTGELFF
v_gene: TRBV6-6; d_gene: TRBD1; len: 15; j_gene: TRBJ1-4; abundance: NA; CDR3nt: TGTGCCAGCAGTGTCGGGACAGGGGTTTTTGAAAAACTGTTTTTT; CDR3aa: CASSVGTGVFEKLFF
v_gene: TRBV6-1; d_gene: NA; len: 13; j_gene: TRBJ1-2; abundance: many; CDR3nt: TGTGCCAGCAGTGAAGAGACACGCCGCGGCTACACCTTC; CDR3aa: CASSEETRRGYTF
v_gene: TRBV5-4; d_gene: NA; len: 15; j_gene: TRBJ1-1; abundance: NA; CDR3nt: TGTGCCAGCAGCCCCGGGACACAACGGAACACTGAAGCTTTCTTT; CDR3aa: CASSPGTQRNTEAFF
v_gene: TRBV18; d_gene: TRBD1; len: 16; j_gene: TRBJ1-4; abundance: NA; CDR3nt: TGTGCCAGCTCACCCGGGACAGGGGGAACTAATGAAAAACTGTTTTTT; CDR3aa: CASSPGTGGTNEKLFF
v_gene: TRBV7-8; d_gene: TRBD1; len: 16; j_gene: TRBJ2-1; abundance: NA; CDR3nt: TGTGCCAGCAGCTTTCAATCGGGGAAGGGGGCTTATGAGCAGTTCTTC; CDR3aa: CASSFQSGKGAYEQFF
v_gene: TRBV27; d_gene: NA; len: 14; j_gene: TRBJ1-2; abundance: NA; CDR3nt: TGTGCCAGCAGTTTACGAGGGCGGATCTATGGCTACACCTTC; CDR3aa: CASSLRGRIYGYTF
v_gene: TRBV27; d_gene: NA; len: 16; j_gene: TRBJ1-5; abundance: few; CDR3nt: TGTGCCAGCAGTTCCCTGGTGAGTCCGAGCAATCAGCCCCAGCATTTT; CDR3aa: CASSSLVSPSNQPQHF
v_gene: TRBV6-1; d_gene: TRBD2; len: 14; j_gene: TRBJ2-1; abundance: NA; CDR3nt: TGTGCCAGCAGTGAAGCTGGGACTAGCAATGAGCAGTTCTTC; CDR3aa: CASSEAGTSNEQFF
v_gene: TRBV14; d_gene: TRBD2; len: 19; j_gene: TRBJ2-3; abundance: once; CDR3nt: TGTGCCAGCAGCCGTTGGACTAGCGGACCCGATCTAGGCACAGATACGCAGTATTTT; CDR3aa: CASSRWTSGPDLGTDTQYF
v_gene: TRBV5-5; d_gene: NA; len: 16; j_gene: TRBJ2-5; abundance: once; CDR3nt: TGTGCCAGCAGCCGCCTAGGTACCACCAGTGGGGAGACCCAGTACTTC; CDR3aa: CASSRLGTTSGETQYF
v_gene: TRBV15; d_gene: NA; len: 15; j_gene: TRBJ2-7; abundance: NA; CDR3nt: TGTGCCACCAGCAGGGCAGGGCGGAGCTCCTACGAGCAGTACTTC; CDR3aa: CATSRAGRSSYEQYF
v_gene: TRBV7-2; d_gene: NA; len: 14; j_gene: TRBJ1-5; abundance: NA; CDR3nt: TGTGCCAGCAGCTTACAGGTGACCAATCAGCCCCAGCATTTT; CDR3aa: CASSLQVTNQPQHF
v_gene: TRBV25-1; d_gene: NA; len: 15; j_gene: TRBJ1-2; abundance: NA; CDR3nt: TGTGCCAGCAGTAACCGGGACAACTCACTATATGGCTACACCTTC; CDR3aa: CASSNRDNSLYGYTF
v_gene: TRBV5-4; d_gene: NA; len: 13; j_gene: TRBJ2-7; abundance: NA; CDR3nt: TGTGCCAGCAGCCACAGGGAAGGAAGAGAGCAGTACTTC; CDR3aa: CASSHREGREQYF
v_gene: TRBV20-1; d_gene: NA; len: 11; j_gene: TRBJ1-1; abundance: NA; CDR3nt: TGCAGTGCCCTCGCCAGGGCTGAAGCTTTCTTT; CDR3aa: CSALARAEAFF
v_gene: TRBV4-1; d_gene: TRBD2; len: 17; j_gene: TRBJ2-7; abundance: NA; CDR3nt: TGCGCCAGCAGCCAAGTGGATCTAGCGGGAGGGCTCCACGAGCAGTACTTC; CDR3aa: CASSQVDLAGGLHEQYF
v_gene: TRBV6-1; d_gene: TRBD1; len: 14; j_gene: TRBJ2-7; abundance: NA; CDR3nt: TGTGCCAGCAGAGGACAGGTGTCAGGCTACGAGCAGTACTTC; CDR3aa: CASRGQVSGYEQYF
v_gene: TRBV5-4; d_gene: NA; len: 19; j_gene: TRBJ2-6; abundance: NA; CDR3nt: TGTGCCAGCAGCTTGAAGCGGAGTCTTTTGGTCTCTGGGGCCAACGTCCTGACTTTC; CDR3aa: CASSLKRSLLVSGANVLTF
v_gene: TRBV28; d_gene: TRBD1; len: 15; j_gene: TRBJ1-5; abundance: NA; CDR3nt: TGTGCCAGCAGCACAGGGGCCTATAGCAATCAGCCCCAGCATTTT; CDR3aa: CASSTGAYSNQPQHF
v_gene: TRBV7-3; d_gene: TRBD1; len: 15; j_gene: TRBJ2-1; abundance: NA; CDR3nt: TGTGCCAGCAGCTTAACTTGGACAGGGGGGAATGAGCAGTTCTTC; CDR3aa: CASSLTWTGGNEQFF
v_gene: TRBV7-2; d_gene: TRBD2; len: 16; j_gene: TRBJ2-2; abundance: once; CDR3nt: TGTGCCAGCAGCCCAACTAGCGGGAGGTTCCCCGGGGAGCTGTTTTTT; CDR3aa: CASSPTSGRFPGELFF
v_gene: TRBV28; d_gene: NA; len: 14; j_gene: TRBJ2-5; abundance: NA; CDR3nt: TGTGCCAGCAAGATGGGGGACTTCAAAGAGACCCAGTACTTC; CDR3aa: CASKMGDFKETQYF
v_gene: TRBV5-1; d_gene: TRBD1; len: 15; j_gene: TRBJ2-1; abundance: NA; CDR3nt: TGCGCCAGCAGCAAGGACAGGGGGCAATGGGGTGAGCAGTTCTTC; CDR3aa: CASSKDRGQWGEQFF
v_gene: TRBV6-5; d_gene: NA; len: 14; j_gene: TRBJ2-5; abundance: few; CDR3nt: TGTGCCACGCGGCTGGGACTGGGGGGTGAGACCCAGTACTTC; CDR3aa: CATRLGLGGETQYF
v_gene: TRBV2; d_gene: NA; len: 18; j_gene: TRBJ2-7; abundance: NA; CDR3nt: TGTGCCAGCAGTGAAGGGGAGGGGGGGCGGCTGGCGGCATACGAGCAGTACTTC; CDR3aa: CASSEGEGGRLAAYEQYF
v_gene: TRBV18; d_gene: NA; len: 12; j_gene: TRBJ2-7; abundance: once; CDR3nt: TGTGCCAGCTCTCAATCCTCCTACGAGCAGTACTTC; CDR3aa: CASSQSSYEQYF
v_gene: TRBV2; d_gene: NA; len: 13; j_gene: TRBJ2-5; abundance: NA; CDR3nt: TGTGCCAGCAGTGATACCCCGAGGGAGACCCAGTACTTC; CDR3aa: CASSDTPRETQYF
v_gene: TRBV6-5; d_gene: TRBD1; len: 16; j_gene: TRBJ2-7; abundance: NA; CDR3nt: TGTGCCAGCAGTTATTCCGACAGGGTGTTCTCCCACGAGCAGTACTTC; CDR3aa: CASSYSDRVFSHEQYF
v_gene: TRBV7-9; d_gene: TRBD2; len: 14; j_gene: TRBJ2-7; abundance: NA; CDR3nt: TGTGCCAGCAGCTTAGAAGCGGGAGGCTACGAGCAGTACTTC; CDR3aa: CASSLEAGGYEQYF
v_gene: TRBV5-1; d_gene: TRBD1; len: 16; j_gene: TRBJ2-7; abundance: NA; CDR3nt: TGCGCCAGCAGCTTAACGCCGGACAGGGTCTCCTACGAGCAGTACTTC; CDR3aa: CASSLTPDRVSYEQYF
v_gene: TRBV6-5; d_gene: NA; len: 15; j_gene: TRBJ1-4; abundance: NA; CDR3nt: TGTGCCAGCAGTTCTACCGGGGTTGCTAATGAAAAACTGTTTTTT; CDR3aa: CASSSTGVANEKLFF
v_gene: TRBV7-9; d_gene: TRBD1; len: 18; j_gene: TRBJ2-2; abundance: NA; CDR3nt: TGTGCCAGCAGCTCCCTCCGAGGGGGACAGGCCAACACCGGGGAGCTGTTTTTT; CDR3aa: CASSSLRGGQANTGELFF
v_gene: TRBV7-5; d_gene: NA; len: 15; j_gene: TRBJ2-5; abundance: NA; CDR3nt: TGTGTCAGAAGCTTACCCCGGACAGGGAATGAGACCCAGTACTTC; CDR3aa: CVRSLPRTGNETQYF
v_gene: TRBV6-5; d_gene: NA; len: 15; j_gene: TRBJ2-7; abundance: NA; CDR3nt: TGTGCCAGCAGTTACTCCACAGGGATCGCCTACGAGCAGTACTTC; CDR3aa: CASSYSTGIAYEQYF
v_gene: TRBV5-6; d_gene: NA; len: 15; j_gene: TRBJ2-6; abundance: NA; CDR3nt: TGTGCCAGCAGCTCCTACAGGTTTGGGGCCAACGTCCTGACTTTC; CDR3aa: CASSSYRFGANVLTF
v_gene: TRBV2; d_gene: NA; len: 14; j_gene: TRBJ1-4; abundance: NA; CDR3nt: TGTGCCAGCAGTGAAGCGCGGGGTCGGGAAAAACTGTTTTTT; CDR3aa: CASSEARGREKLFF
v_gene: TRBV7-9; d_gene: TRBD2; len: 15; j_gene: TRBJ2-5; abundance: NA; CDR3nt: TGTGCCAGCAGCTTAGGACTAGCGGGAATAGAGACCCAGTACTTC; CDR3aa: CASSLGLAGIETQYF
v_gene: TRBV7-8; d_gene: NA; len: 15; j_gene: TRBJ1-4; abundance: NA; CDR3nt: TGTGCCAGCAGCTTTAATATTGCAACTAATGAAAAACTGTTTTTT; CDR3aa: CASSFNIATNEKLFF
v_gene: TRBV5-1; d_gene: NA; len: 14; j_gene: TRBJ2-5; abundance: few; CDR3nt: TGCGCCAGCAGCCTTAAACAGGGTGGAGAGACCCAGTACTTC; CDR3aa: CASSLKQGGETQYF